This T cell receptor (beta chain) stems from a study of shared T cell receptors in the human thymus. V lost 8 bases and J lost 7, with 20 bases in between. Per the germline V gene, CDR1 is MDHEN and CDR2 is SYDVKM. There are 15 residues in the CDR3. This clone was counted between two and nine times. The method was immunoSEQ multiplex PCR; TCRdb's version includes in-frame clones alone and lacks a portion of them. The sample yields 630,000 or so clones, 70% to 90% seen once. These data were also reused for a study on human thymus T cells. That investigation notes: Thymic samples were excised during corrective heart operations.

The sequence derives from a boy under two years old with a congenital heart defect. The sample comprised thymocytes. The chain carries TRBV28 and TRBJ2-2; no clear D gene. The CDR3 is CASALRRGVDGELFF. As DNA, the CDR3 is TGTGCCAGCGCTCTCAGAAGAGGCGTCGACGGGGAGCTGTTTTTT.